This TCR beta chain derives from a study of CD8 T cells in Susac syndrome (dated by TCRdb to the late 2010s). As for the study more broadly: Among the sequenced Susac syndrome patients, over five had clinically active disease and 8 or 9 were in clinical remission. Susac syndrome patients were therapy-naive, on corticosteroids (some also receiving IVIg), or on IVIg alone at blood withdrawal. Repertoire sequencing was used to test whether CD8+ T cell activation and differentiation in Susac syndrome was antigen driven. On the study overall, not on this receptor specifically: The TCR sequencing and HLA analysis was acknowledged to have included a relatively small number of individuals. In the CD4+ T cell repertoire of Susac syndrome patients, clonal expansion was not detected.

RNA was extracted using the RNeasy kit, and roughly 0.5 to 1 microgram was reverse transcribed with random hexamers. The immunoSEQ multiplex PCR assay, covering 54 Vbeta and 13 Jbeta segments, was used to amplify TCR beta CDR3 regions. PCR amplification bias was corrected using a synthetic template baseline for primer optimization and computational correction. Under the source paper's analysis protocol: Reads were annotated to V, D and J genes per IMGT and analyzed with immunoSEQ Analyzer, keeping only productive sequences. To calculate clonality, Shannon entropy was normalized by log2 of the number of productive unique sequences and then subtracted from one. For each patient and control, public and private clones were evaluated among the 100 most prevalent clones. Clones were defined as Susac-specific if absent from the healthy and MS cohorts, from approximately 1,100 published viral clones and from other ImmuneACCESS disease sequences. TCRdb ran its own pipeline on the public reads, namely fastp trimming at Q25 and MiXCR clone calling, and kept in-frame beta chains. Each CDR3 protein gets just one entry, which takes the most common genes and DNA from the rows behind it. The V and J calls, along with clone size, are taken from TCRdb and not from the paper's own processing. Recorded for this sample are tens of thousands of distinct CDR3 sequences; approximately 94% of them occurred a single time. In total, the top ten clones hold around 0.52% of the sample.

As for this clonotype: The clone's antigen remains unknown. There are no base qualities to consult, and no much larger clone falls within one base.

Peripheral blood CD8+ and CD4+ T cells from healthy donors, Susac syndrome patients and multiple sclerosis patients were profiled using high-throughput TCR beta sequencing. Susac syndrome patients met recently defined diagnostic criteria for definite or probable disease. Bulk CD8+ and CD4+ T cells were purified by magnetic negative isolation, while CD8+ TEMRA cells were enriched using FACS. Blood was drawn into EDTA tubes, processed within 24 hours, and PBMCs were isolated by density gradient centrifugation. PBMCs intended for TCR sequencing were frozen in liquid nitrogen and were later thawed in a 37 degrees C water bath. A purity of at least 90% was achieved for sorted or isolated CD4+, CD8+ and CD8+ TEMRA cells. The sequenced sample was CD4+ T cells from PBMCs. This clonotype originated in a human donor with Susac syndrome.

CDR3 region: CASSLSDEQYF. The sequenced DNA is TGTGCCAGCAGTCTGAGTGACGAGCAGTACTTC. In this chain, TRBV28 is recombined with TRBJ2-7; the D gene is unclear. For CDR1 and CDR2, the germline V gene lists MDHEN and SYDVKM. V is clipped by 5 bases and J by 5 bases, and the sequence between their germline boundaries is 7 bases long. Spanning cysteine to phenylalanine, the CDR3 consists of 11 amino acids. Here the CDR3 DNA is all that survives: 33 bases in frame from base 1.